This TCR beta chain stems from a study of graft-versus-host responses after intestinal transplantation. Findings and limits, study-wide: Recipient marrow harbored GvH clones, some of which surfaced first in ileum or blood.

With regard to this clone: What it binds is not known.

This CDR3 has 17 amino acids. Losses at the gene ends were 0 bases for V and 8 bases for J; bases not matched to a gene: 14. Germline V gene sequence: CDR1 SGHDN, CDR2 FVKESK. Measured with immunoSEQ multiplex PCR; TCRdb has only the in-frame clones, and not every one. The sample contains 65,000 to 90,000 clones, roughly 90% of which appear only once. The chain has TRBV14 and TRBJ2-5; 8 bases match TRBD2. The TCR comes from a human donor who was the organ donor for an intestinal transplant. The sequencing used unstimulated CD8+ T cells sorted from spleen or lymph node cells, collected before transplant. CDR3 residues: CASSQDGPGGIKRTQYF. In DNA form, the CDR3 reads TGTGCCAGCAGCCAAGATGGTCCGGGGGGGATTAAGAGAACCCAGTACTTC.